The present T cell receptor (beta chain) was sequenced within a study of blood T cell repertoires in COVID-19. Study context: Donors in the United States, Italy and Spain gave samples during acute or convalescent COVID-19. PBMCs, B-cell-depleted T cells, or T cells were the source of the cDNA or gDNA that made up the material.

The CDR3 is 16 amino acids. In germline, CDR1 is MNHEY, CDR2 SVGAGI. Trimming removed 1 base at V and 4 bases at J, with 16 bases between. The protocol was immunoSEQ multiplex PCR, while the TCRdb copy is restricted to in-frame clones and leaves out a portion. The sample shows roughly 150,000 clones, 84% of them seen only once. The receptor was isolated from a woman older than 75 with acute or convalescent COVID-19. This rearrangement joins TRBV6-5 to TRBJ1-2; a possible D gene is TRBD1 (6 bases). Material for sequencing was peripheral blood. The CDR3 loop reads CASSYFTSGTRYGYTF. The CDR3 bases are TGTGCCAGCAGTTACTTCACATCCGGGACACGCTATGGCTACACCTTC.